A selection of T cell receptor beta chains follows, all from one sample in a study of blood T cell repertoires in COVID-19. Here immunoSEQ multiplex PCR was the method, and the copy in TCRdb shows in-frame clones only, minus some. The sample records 150,000 to 200,000 clones, roughly three quarters being singletons. Source material: peripheral blood. These receptors were taken from a woman older than 75 with COVID-19, enrolled during active disease. The CDR3 runs from the conserved cysteine through the conserved F or W. D genes are given only for firm matches. Expanded clones are given a class, and other clones once, few, many or no size at all.

v_gene,d_gene,abundance,j_gene,CDR3aa,CDR3nt
TRBV6-2/TRBV6-3,TRBD2,.,TRBJ2-5,CASSPPGLADWETQYF,TGTGCCAGCAGTCCCCCGGGACTAGCGGACTGGGAGACCCAGTACTTC
TRBV28,.,.,TRBJ2-1,CACLGSPYNEQFF,TGTGCCTGCCTAGGCAGCCCTTACAATGAGCAGTTCTTC
TRBV29-1,TRBD1,.,TRBJ1-1,CSVDPGQGGMVAFF,TGCAGCGTAGACCCGGGACAGGGGGGGATGGTTGCTTTCTTT
TRBV7-9,TRBD2,.,TRBJ2-3,CASRWTSGATDTQYF,TGTGCCAGCAGATGGACTAGCGGGGCCACAGATACGCAGTATTTT
TRBV5-1,.,.,TRBJ2-5,CASSLDSGETQYF,TGCGCCAGCAGCTTGGATTCCGGAGAGACCCAGTACTTC
TRBV4-2,TRBD2,.,TRBJ2-3,CASSQGPDVAGGGDTQYF,TGTGCCAGCAGCCAAGGCCCTGACGTAGCGGGGGGGGGAGATACGCAGTATTTT
TRBV5-4,TRBD1,.,TRBJ1-1,CASSPRDRGDTEAFF,TGTGCCAGCAGCCCCCGCGACAGGGGAGACACTGAAGCTTTCTTT
TRBV19,.,once,TRBJ1-2,CASSIGGFGYTF,TGTGCCAGTAGTATAGGAGGGTTTGGCTACACCTTC
TRBV21-1,.,.,TRBJ1-1,CASSAPGQPYTMNTEAFF,TGTGCCAGCAGCGCCCCGGGACAGCCTTATACCATGAACACTGAAGCTTTCTTT
TRBV19,.,.,TRBJ1-1,CASSGLLNTEAFF,TGTGCCAGTTCGGGACTTTTGAACACTGAAGCTTTCTTT
TRBV24-1,TRBD1,.,TRBJ2-5,CATSDPPGQGAYQETQYF,TGTGCCACCAGTGATCCTCCGGGACAGGGGGCGTATCAAGAGACCCAGTACTTC
TRBV7-6,TRBD2,.,TRBJ2-1,CASSSRGDGYNEQFF,TGTGCCAGCAGCTCTCGGGGGGACGGCTACAATGAGCAGTTCTTC
TRBV19,.,.,TRBJ2-1,CASSMGGSSYNEQFF,TGTGCCAGTAGTATGGGGGGAAGCTCCTACAATGAGCAGTTCTTC
TRBV9,TRBD1,.,TRBJ2-7,CASSVRGQDYEQYF,TGTGCCAGCAGCGTCCGGGGACAGGACTACGAGCAGTACTTC
TRBV14,.,.,TRBJ1-6,CASRTGKSPLHF,TGTGCCAGCAGAACAGGGAAGTCACCCCTCCACTTT
TRBV5-4,TRBD2,.,TRBJ2-1,CASSGGTSRPNEQFF,TGTGCCAGCAGCGGCGGGACTAGCAGACCCAATGAGCAGTTCTTC
TRBV20-1,.,.,TRBJ1-2,CSASWTANYGYTF,TGCAGTGCTAGTTGGACAGCTAACTATGGCTACACCTTC
TRBV3-1/TRBV3-2,.,.,TRBJ2-5,CASTSILQETQYF,TGTGCCAGCACCTCCATACTGCAAGAGACCCAGTACTTC
TRBV11-2,TRBD1,.,TRBJ2-1,CASSPLDRAWEQFF,TGTGCCAGCAGCCCATTAGACAGGGCGTGGGAGCAGTTCTTC
TRBV6-5,TRBD2,.,TRBJ2-1,CASSYSYLAGVYEQFF,TGTGCCAGCAGTTACTCGTATCTAGCGGGGGTCTATGAGCAGTTCTTC
TRBV5-1,TRBD2,.,TRBJ2-2,CASSWTPAGGNTGELFF,TGCGCCAGCAGCTGGACTCCAGCGGGAGGAAACACCGGGGAGCTGTTTTTT
TRBV28,.,few,TRBJ2-2,CASTKEGTPNTGELFF,TGTGCCAGCACTAAAGAGGGAACCCCAAACACCGGGGAGCTGTTTTTT
TRBV5-6,TRBD1,once,TRBJ2-7,CASSLRTGHGYEQYF,TGTGCCAGCAGCTTACGGACAGGGCATGGCTACGAGCAGTACTTC
TRBV18,TRBD1,.,TRBJ1-2,CASSTGQLYGYTF,TGTGCCAGCTCAACGGGACAGCTCTATGGCTACACCTTC
TRBV11-2,.,.,TRBJ2-7,CASSLAGLPHEQYF,TGTGCCAGCAGCTTAGCGGGTCTACCCCACGAGCAGTACTTC